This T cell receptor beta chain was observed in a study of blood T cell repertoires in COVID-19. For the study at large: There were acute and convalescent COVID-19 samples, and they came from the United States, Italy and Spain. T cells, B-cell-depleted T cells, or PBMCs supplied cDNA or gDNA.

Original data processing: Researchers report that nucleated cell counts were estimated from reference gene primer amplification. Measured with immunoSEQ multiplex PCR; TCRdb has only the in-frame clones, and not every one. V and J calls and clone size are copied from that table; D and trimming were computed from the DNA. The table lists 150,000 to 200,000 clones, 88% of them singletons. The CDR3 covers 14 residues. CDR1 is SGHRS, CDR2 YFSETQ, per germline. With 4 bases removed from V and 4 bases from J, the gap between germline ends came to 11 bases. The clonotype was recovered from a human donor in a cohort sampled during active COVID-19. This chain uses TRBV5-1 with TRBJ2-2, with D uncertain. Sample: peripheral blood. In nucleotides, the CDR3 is TGCGCCAGCAGCATCAACCAGGTCACCGGGGAGCTGTTTTTT. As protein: CASSINQVTGELFF.